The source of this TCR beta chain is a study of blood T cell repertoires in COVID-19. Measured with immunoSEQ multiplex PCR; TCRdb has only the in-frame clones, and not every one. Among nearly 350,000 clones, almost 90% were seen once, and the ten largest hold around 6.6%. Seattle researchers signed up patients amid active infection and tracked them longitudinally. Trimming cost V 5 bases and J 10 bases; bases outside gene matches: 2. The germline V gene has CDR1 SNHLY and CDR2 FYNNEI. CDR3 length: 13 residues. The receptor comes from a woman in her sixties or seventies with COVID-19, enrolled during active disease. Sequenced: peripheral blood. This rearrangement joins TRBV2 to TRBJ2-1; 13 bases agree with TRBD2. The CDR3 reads CASSSTSGGEQFF. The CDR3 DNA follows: TGTGCCAGCAGTTCGACTAGCGGGGGGGAGCAGTTCTTC.